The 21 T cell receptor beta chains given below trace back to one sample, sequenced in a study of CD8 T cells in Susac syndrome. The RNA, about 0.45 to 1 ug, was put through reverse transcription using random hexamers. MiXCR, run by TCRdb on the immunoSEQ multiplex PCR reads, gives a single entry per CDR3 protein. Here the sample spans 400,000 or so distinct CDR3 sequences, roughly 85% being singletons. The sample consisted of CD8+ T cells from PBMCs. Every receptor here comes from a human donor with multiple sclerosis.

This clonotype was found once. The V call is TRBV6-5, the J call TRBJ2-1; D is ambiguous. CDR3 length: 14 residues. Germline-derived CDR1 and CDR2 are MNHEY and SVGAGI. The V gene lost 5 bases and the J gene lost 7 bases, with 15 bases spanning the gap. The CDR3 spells CASSRRGPGNEQFF. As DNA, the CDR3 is TGTGCCAGCAGTAGGCGCGGACCCGGGAATGAGCAGTTCTTC.

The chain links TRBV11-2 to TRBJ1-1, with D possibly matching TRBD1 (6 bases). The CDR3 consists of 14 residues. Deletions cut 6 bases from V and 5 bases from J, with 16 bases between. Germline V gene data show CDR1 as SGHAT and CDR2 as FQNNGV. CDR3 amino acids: CASRKPGVRTEAFF. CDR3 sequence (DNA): TGTGCCAGCAGGAAACCAGGGGTTAGGACTGAAGCTTTCTTT.

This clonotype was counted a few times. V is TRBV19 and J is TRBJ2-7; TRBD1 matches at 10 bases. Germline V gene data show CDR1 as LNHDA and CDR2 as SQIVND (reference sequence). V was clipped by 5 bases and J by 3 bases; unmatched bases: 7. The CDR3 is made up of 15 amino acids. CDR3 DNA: TGTGCCAGTAGTCCTCAGGGACAGGGGTTCTACGAGCAGTACTTC. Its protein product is CASSPQGQGFYEQYF. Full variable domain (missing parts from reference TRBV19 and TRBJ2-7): DGGITQSPKYLFRKEGQNVTLSCEQNLNHDAMYWYRQDPGQGLRLIYYSQIVNDFQKGDIAEGYSVSREKKESFPLTVTSAQKNPTAFYLCASSPQGQGFYEQYFGPGTRLTVT.

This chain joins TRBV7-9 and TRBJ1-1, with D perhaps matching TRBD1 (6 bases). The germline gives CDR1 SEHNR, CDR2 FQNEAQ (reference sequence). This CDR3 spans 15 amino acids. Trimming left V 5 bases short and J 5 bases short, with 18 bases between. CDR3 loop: CASSHPGGALTEAFF. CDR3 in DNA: TGTGCCAGCAGCCATCCCGGGGGGGCCCTAACTGAAGCTTTCTTT.

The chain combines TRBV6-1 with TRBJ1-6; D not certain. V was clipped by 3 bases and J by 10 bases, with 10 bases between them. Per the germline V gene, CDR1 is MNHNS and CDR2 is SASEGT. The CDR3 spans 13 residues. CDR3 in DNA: TGTGCCAGCAGTGAGGGGTTTCGGTCACCCCTCCACTTT. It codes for CASSEGFRSPLHF.

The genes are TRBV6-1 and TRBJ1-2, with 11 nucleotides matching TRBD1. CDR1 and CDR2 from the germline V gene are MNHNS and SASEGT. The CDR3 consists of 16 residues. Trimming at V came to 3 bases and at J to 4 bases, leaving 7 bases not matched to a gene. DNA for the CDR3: TGTGCCAGCAGTGACCAGCTGGGGACAGGGGGCTATGGCTACACCTTC. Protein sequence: CASSDQLGTGGYGYTF.

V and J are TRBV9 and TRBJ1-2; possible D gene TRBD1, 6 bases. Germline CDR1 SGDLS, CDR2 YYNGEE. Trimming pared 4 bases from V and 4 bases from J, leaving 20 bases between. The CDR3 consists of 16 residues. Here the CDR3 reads CASSSEVAGETYGYTF. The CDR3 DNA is TGTGCCAGCAGCTCAGAGGTGGCAGGGGAGACCTATGGCTACACCTTC.

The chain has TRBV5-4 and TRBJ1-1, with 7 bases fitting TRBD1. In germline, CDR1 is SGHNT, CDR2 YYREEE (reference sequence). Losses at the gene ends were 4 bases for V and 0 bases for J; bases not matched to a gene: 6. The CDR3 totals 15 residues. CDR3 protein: CASSQGGFMNTEAFF. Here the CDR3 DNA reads TGTGCCAGCAGCCAAGGGGGCTTTATGAACACTGAAGCTTTCTTT. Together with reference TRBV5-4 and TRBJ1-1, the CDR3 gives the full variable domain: ETGVTQSPTHLIKTRGQQVTLRCSSQSGHNTVSWYQQALGQGPQFIFQYYREEENGRGNFPPRFSGLQFPNYSSELNVNALELDDSALYLCASSQGGFMNTEAFFGQGTRLTVV.

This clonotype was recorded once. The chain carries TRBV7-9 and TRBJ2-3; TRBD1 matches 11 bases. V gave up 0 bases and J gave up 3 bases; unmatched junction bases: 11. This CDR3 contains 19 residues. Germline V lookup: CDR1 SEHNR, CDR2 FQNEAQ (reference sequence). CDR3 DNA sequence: TGTGCCAGCAGCTTAGCTCAAGGACAGGGGGCCTTGGGGACAGATACGCAGTATTTT. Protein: CASSLAQGQGALGTDTQYF.

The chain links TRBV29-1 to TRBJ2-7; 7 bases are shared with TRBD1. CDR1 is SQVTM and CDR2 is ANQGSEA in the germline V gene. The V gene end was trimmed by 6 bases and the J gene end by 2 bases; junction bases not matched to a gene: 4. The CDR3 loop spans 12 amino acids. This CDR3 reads CSVRDSTYEQYF. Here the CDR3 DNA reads TGCAGCGTAAGGGACAGCACCTACGAGCAGTACTTC.

This CDR3 reads CASSISVYNYGYTF. In nucleotides, the CDR3 is TGTGCCAGTAGTATCAGTGTTTACAACTATGGCTACACCTTC. The J gene is TRBJ1-2, the V gene TRBV19; unclear D gene. Trimming left V 3 bases short and J 2 bases short, with 10 bases between. CDR1 is LNHDA, CDR2 SQIVND, per germline (reference sequence). CDR3 length: 14 residues.

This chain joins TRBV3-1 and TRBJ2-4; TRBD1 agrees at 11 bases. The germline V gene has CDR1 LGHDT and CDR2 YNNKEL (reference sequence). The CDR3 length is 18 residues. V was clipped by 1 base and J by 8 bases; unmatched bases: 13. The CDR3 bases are TGTGCCAGCAGCCAAGTTACCACACCGGGACAGGGGGTCGACATTCAGTACTTC. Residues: CASSQVTTPGQGVDIQYF. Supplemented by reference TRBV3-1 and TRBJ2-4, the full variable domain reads DTAVSQTPKYLVTQMGNDKSIKCEQNLGHDTMYWYKQDSKKFLKIMFSYNNKELIINETVPNRFSPKSPDKAHLNLHINSLELGDSAVYFCASSQVTTPGQGVDIQYFGAGTRLSVL.

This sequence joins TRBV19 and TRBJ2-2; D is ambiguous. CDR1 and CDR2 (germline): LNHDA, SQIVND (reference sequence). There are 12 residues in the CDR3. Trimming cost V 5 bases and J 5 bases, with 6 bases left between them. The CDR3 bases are TGTGCCAGTAGTTTCATAACCGGGGAGCTGTTTTTT. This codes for CASSFITGELFF.

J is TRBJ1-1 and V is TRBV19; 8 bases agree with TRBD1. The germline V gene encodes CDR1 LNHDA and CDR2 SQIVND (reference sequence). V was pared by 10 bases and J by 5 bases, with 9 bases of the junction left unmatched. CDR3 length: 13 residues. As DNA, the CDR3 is TGTGCCACCTCGACAGGGGCGAGGACTGAAGCTTTCTTT. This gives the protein CATSTGARTEAFF.

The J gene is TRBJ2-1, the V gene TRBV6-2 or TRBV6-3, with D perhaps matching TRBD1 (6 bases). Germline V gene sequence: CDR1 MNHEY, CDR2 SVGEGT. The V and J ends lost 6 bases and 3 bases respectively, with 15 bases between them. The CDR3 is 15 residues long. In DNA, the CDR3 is TGTGCCAGCAGCGCCCTGCGACAGGACTACAATGAGCAGTTCTTC. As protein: CASSALRQDYNEQFF.

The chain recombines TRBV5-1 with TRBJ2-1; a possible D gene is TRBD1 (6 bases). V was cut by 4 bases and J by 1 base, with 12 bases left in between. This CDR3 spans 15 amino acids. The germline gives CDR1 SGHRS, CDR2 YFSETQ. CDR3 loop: CASSHRDNSYNEQFF. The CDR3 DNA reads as TGCGCCAGCAGCCACCGGGACAATTCCTACAATGAGCAGTTCTTC.

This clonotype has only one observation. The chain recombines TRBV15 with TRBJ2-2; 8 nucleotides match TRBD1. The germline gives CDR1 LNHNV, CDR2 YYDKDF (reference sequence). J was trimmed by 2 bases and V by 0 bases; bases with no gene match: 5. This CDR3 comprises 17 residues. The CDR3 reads CATSRDPQGANTGELFF. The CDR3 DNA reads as TGTGCCACCAGCAGAGATCCCCAGGGGGCAAACACCGGGGAGCTGTTTTTT. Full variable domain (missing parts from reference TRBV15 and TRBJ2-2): DAMVIQNPRYQVTQFGKPVTLSCSQTLNHNVMYWYQQKSSQAPKLLFHYYDKDFNNEADTPDNFQSRRPNTSFCFLDIRSPGLGDTAMYLCATSRDPQGANTGELFFGEGSRLTVL.

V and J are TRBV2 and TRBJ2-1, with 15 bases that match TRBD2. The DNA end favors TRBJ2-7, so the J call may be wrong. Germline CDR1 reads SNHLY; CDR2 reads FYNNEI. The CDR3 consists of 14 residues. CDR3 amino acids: CASRGLAGGGGQYF. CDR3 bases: TGTGCCAGCAGGGGACTAGCGGGGGGCGGAGGGCAGTACTTC.

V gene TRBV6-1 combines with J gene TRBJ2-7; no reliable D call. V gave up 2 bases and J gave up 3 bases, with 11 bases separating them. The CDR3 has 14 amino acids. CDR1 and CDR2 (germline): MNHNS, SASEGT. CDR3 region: CASSETGYFYEQYF. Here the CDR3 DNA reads TGTGCCAGCAGTGAAACGGGCTACTTCTACGAGCAGTACTTC.

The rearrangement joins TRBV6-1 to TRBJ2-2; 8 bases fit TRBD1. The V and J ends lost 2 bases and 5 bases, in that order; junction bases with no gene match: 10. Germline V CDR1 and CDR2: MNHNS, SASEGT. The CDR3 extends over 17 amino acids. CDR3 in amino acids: CASSEFQGAGGTGELFF. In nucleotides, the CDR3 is TGTGCCAGCAGTGAATTTCAGGGGGCCGGAGGAACCGGGGAGCTGTTTTTT.

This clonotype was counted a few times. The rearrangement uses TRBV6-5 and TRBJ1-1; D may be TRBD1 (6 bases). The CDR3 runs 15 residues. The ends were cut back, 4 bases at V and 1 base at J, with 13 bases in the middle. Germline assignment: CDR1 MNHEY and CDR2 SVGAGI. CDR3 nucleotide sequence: TGTGCCAGCAGTTCTACTTGGACAGAGAACACTGAAGCTTTCTTT. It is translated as CASSSTWTENTEAFF.